This T cell receptor (beta chain) was sequenced in a study of technical replicates of blood from a handful of donors. The assay was immunoSEQ multiplex PCR, and TCRdb's table has in-frame clones only and misses some. The repertoire holds 84,000 or so clones, with around 94% as singletons. This CDR3 region has 13 residues. Trimming took 6 bases from V and 7 from J, leaving 13 bases between them. CDR1 is LNHDA and CDR2 is SQIVND in the germline V gene (reference sequence). The source of this sequence is a human donor in good health. The sample comprised T cells isolated from PBMCs. The chain employs TRBV19 and TRBJ1-5; a possible D gene is TRBD1 (6 bases). The chain's CDR3 is CASRAGTTQPQHF. The CDR3 nucleotides are TGTGCCAGTAGAGCCGGGACAACGCAGCCCCAGCATTTT.